These T cell receptor beta chains were read from a single sample in a study of cytomegalovirus exposure and HLA in healthy donors. The assay was immunoSEQ multiplex PCR, and TCRdb's table has in-frame clones only and misses some. This table has 190,000 or so clones, around 86% appearing once. The sequenced sample was PBMCs. These receptor sequences come from a man aged 50 to 60 in good health and CMV-seronegative. Both conserved end residues are part of each CDR3. D genes are given only for firm matches. Part of the rows lack a size; the others show once, few, many or a class for expanded clones.

v_call	cdr3_length	j_call	clone_size	d_call	cdr3_nt	cdr3_aa
TRBV18	16	TRBJ2-5	.	TRBD1	TGTGCCAGCTCACCCCTACAAAGACAGGGGAAGGAGACCCAGTACTTC	CASSPLQRQGKETQYF
TRBV7-9	17	TRBJ2-1	.	TRBD2	TGTTCCAGCAGCGACATTCCTAGCGGAAGCTCCTACAATGAGCAGTTCTTC	CSSSDIPSGSSYNEQFF
TRBV19	13	TRBJ2-7	.	TRBD1	TGTGCCAGTAGTATCGCCAGGGGGAACGAGCAGTACTTC	CASSIARGNEQYF
TRBV13	17	TRBJ2-3	.	TRBD2	TGTGCCAGCAGCTTAGCACGCGGGCAGGGAGGGTTGAATACGCAGTATTTT	CASSLARGQGGLNTQYF
TRBV4-3	18	TRBJ1-6	.	.	TGCGCCAGCAGCCAAGATCTGAGCCGCCAGGGGATAGACTCACCCCTCCACTTT	CASSQDLSRQGIDSPLHF
TRBV25-1	16	TRBJ1-2	.	.	TGTGCCAGCAGTGACCCCCGGCCAGGGCAAAACTATGGCTACACCTTC	CASSDPRPGQNYGYTF
TRBV4-3	15	TRBJ1-1	.	.	TGCGCCAGCAGCCAAGATTCTGGGGCGGACACTGAAGCTTTCTTT	CASSQDSGADTEAFF
TRBV7-3	12	TRBJ2-2	.	.	TGTGCCAGCAGCTCAGGGGCCGGGGAGCTGTTTTTT	CASSSGAGELFF
TRBV6-1	15	TRBJ1-1	.	.	TGTGCCAGCAGTGTCGGACCGGGGTTGAACACTGAAGCTTTCTTT	CASSVGPGLNTEAFF
TRBV2	15	TRBJ2-2	.	TRBD1	TGTGCCAGCAGTGCCGGGACAGGGGGTACCGGGGAGCTGTTTTTT	CASSAGTGGTGELFF
TRBV7-2	13	TRBJ1-5	.	.	TGTGCCAGCAGCACGCAGGGCAATCAGCCCCAGCATTTT	CASSTQGNQPQHF
TRBV5-6	15	TRBJ2-4	.	TRBD2	TGTGCCAGCAGCTTGGCCAGCGGGGGTTTGAACATTCAGTACTTC	CASSLASGGLNIQYF
TRBV4-1	13	TRBJ2-3	.	.	TGCGCCAGCAGTCTCAGGGTCGGAGATACGCAGTATTTT	CASSLRVGDTQYF
TRBV2	14	TRBJ1-1	.	.	TGTGCCAGCAGTGATGGACGGGGAGTCGCTGAAGCTTTCTTT	CASSDGRGVAEAFF
TRBV19	14	TRBJ2-5	.	TRBD1	TGTGCCAGTAGTATGAACAGGGGAAGGGAGACCCAGTACTTC	CASSMNRGRETQYF
TRBV4-2	14	TRBJ2-7	few	.	TGTGCCAGCAGCCAGGGCGGCGGGGTCTACGAGCAGTACTTC	CASSQGGGVYEQYF
TRBV15	15	TRBJ2-5	.	TRBD2	TGTGCCACCAGCAGAGATTGGCTAGCGGCTGAGACCCAGTACTTC	CATSRDWLAAETQYF
TRBV14	13	TRBJ1-1	.	.	TGTGCCAGCAGCCAAAACATGAACACTGAAGCTTTCTTT	CASSQNMNTEAFF
TRBV5-1	16	TRBJ1-3	.	.	TGCGCCAGCAGCTTGGTTGTTGGAGCCTCTGGAAACACCATATATTTT	CASSLVVGASGNTIYF
TRBV28	15	TRBJ1-5	.	.	TGTGCCAGCAGTTTTCTAGGTGTTAGCAATCAGCCCCAGCATTTT	CASSFLGVSNQPQHF
TRBV6-5	12	TRBJ1-2	.	.	TGTGCCAGCAGCCGCTACCAGGGTGGCTACACCTTC	CASSRYQGGYTF
TRBV7-9	19	TRBJ2-1	.	TRBD1	TGTGCCAGCAGCTTAGGGGACAGGGTCAAGCCGATCTCCTACAATGAGCAGTTCTTC	CASSLGDRVKPISYNEQFF
TRBV7-9	15	TRBJ1-4	.	TRBD1	TGTTCCAGCAGCTTAGCTGCGCGACAGGGGGAAAAACTGTTTTTT	CSSSLAARQGEKLFF
TRBV5-1	15	TRBJ1-1	.	TRBD1	TGCGCCAGCAGCCCCTCAGCCAACAGGGGCGGTGAAGCTTTCTTT	CASSPSANRGGEAFF
TRBV5-6	16	TRBJ2-1	.	.	TGTGCCAGCAGCTTGGCCGGCGGGACAGCCTACAATGAGCAGTTCTTC	CASSLAGGTAYNEQFF
TRBV29-1	13	TRBJ1-5	.	.	TGCAGCGCTAGGGACGACAGGAATCAGCCCCAGCATTTT	CSARDDRNQPQHF
TRBV5-6	12	TRBJ1-2	.	TRBD1	TGTGCCAGCATTAGACAGGGTCGGGGCTACACCTTC	CASIRQGRGYTF
TRBV11-2	17	TRBJ2-3	once	TRBD2	TGTGCCAGCAGCTACCCCCGGTTAGCGGGGACCACAGATACGCAGTATTTT	CASSYPRLAGTTDTQYF
TRBV19	18	TRBJ2-6	few	TRBD1	TGTGCCAGTAGCCTTCTCAGACAGGGACCCTCTGGGGCCAACGTCCTGACTTTC	CASSLLRQGPSGANVLTF
TRBV18	12	TRBJ2-7	.	.	TGTGCCAGCTCACCGGGCAGGGTCGAGCAGTACTTC	CASSPGRVEQYF
TRBV5-1	14	TRBJ1-2	.	.	TGCGCCAGCACCCCCAGCGGGCGCTCGGATGGCTACACCTTC	CASTPSGRSDGYTF
TRBV9	15	TRBJ2-1	.	TRBD2	TGTGCCAGCAGCGTAGGTCTAGCGGACCACAATGAGCAGTTCTTC	CASSVGLADHNEQFF
TRBV6-5	15	TRBJ1-1	once	.	TGTGCCAGCAGTTACTCACCAGGGCGGAATACTGAAGCTTTCTTT	CASSYSPGRNTEAFF
TRBV5-8	14	TRBJ2-3	.	.	TGTGCCAGCAGCCCACTAGGATCCACAGATACGCAGTATTTT	CASSPLGSTDTQYF
TRBV28	11	TRBJ1-2	.	.	TGTGCCAGCAGTCTCAACTATGGCTACACCTTC	CASSLNYGYTF
TRBV2	14	TRBJ1-2	.	TRBD1	TGTGCCAGCAGTGAAAGGGGACAGGGGGTCGGCTACACCTTC	CASSERGQGVGYTF
TRBV7-8	15	TRBJ1-4	.	TRBD1	TGTGCCAGCAGCACCAGGACAGGGGGAGGAGAAAAACTGTTTTTT	CASSTRTGGGEKLFF
TRBV18	13	TRBJ1-1	.	.	TGTGCCAGCTCACCAACGGGGGTCACTGAAGCTTTCTTT	CASSPTGVTEAFF